These T cell receptor beta chains were read from a single sample in a study of post-analysis software for immune sequencing data. TCRdb fed the PCR reads into MiXCR, producing one record per CDR3 protein. Of about 500,000 distinct CDR3 sequences in the sample, 45% are singletons; the top ten hold over 10%. The sequenced material came from blood. The receptor source for this set is a girl between 5 and 17 years old with multiple sclerosis. Each CDR3 is given with its conserved first and last residue. Each record gives: J gene, V gene, D gene, clone size, CDR3 protein, CDR3 DNA. D genes are given only for firm matches. Clone size is shown for a subset of rows, as once, few, many or a class of expanded clone.

TRBJ2-3	TRBV3-1	-	few	CASSYLAGALGTDTQYF	TGTGCCAGCAGCTACCTCGCGGGGGCCTTAGGCACAGATACGCAGTATTTT
TRBJ2-3	TRBV29-1	-	few	CSVYLVLTDTQYF	TGCAGCGTATACCTGGTTCTGACAGATACGCAGTATTTT
TRBJ1-1	TRBV7-9	-	-	CASSFYRDRNTEAFF	TGTGCCAGCAGCTTTTACCGGGACCGTAACACTGAAGCTTTCTTT
TRBJ2-1	TRBV29-1	TRBD2	-	CSVRGLAGGEANEQFF	TGCAGCGTTCGGGGCCTAGCGGGAGGCGAGGCCAATGAGCAGTTCTTC
TRBJ2-5	TRBV28	-	-	CASSSLKETQYF	TGTGCCAGCAGTTCCCTTAAAGAGACCCAGTACTTC
TRBJ2-4	TRBV29-1	-	-	CSVYRGFEQYF	TGCAGCGTTTATAGAGGGTTTGAGCAGTACTTC
TRBJ2-1	TRBV5-6	-	once	CASSFLPGGEQFF	TGTGCCAGCAGCTTCCTTCCCGGGGGTGAGCAGTTCTTC
TRBJ2-5	TRBV14	-	-	CASSQEPLETQYF	TGTGCCAGCAGCCAAGAACCATTAGAGACCCAGTACTTC
TRBJ2-7	TRBV20-1	-	few	CSAREEGRSSYEQYF	TGCAGTGCTAGAGAGGAGGGCAGATCCTCCTACGAGCAGTACTTC
TRBJ1-1	TRBV4-1	-	-	CASSLAGSNVNTEAFF	TGCGCCAGCAGTCTAGCAGGATCCAATGTAAACACTGAAGCTTTCTTT
TRBJ2-7	TRBV29-1	-	few	CSVEGISYEQYF	TGCAGCGTTGAGGGCATTTCCTACGAGCAGTACTTC
TRBJ2-1	TRBV20-1	-	few	CSASSWVTGNEQFF	TGCAGTGCTAGTTCGTGGGTAACGGGGAATGAGCAGTTCTTC
TRBJ1-1	TRBV10-3	TRBD1	-	CAISPGTGERAFF	TGTGCCATCAGTCCCGGGACAGGGGAACGAGCTTTCTTT
TRBJ2-1	TRBV20-1	TRBD2	-	CSAIPAGAYNEQFF	TGCAGTGCTATCCCAGCGGGAGCCTACAATGAGCAGTTCTTC
TRBJ2-3	TRBV20-1	-	-	CSAIIVRGAADTQYF	TGCAGTGCCATCATTGTGAGGGGCGCAGCAGATACGCAGTATTTT
TRBJ2-7	TRBV9	-	-	CASGDPPYEQYF	TGTGCCAGCGGAGACCCCCCTTACGAGCAGTACTTC
TRBJ1-5	TRBV5-1	TRBD1	-	CAILTGGTQPQHF	TGCGCCATCCTAACAGGGGGGACTCAGCCCCAGCATTTT
TRBJ2-7	TRBV20-1	-	-	CSAPAATSYEQYF	TGCAGTGCCCCCGCGGCCACCTCCTACGAGCAGTACTTC
TRBJ1-2	TRBV27	TRBD1	few	CASSSDREFGYTF	TGTGCCAGCAGTTCCGACAGGGAATTTGGCTACACCTTC
TRBJ2-3	TRBV7-2	TRBD2	-	CASSFLAGPSDTQYF	TGTGCCAGCAGCTTCCTAGCGGGACCTTCAGATACGCAGTATTTT
TRBJ2-7	TRBV29-1	-	-	CSVEIRGYEQYF	TGCAGCGTTGAAATCCGTGGCTACGAGCAGTACTTC
TRBJ1-2	TRBV6-6	-	-	CASKLSYGVDYGYTF	TGTGCCAGCAAGTTATCCTACGGGGTCGACTATGGCTACACCTTC
TRBJ2-1	TRBV20-1	-	few	CSAHDGNNEQFF	TGCAGTGCACACGACGGAAACAATGAGCAGTTCTTC
TRBJ2-7	TRBV20-1	TRBD1	few	CSARMFGDSTYEQYF	TGCAGTGCTAGAATGTTTGGGGACAGCACCTACGAGCAGTACTTC
TRBJ1-2	TRBV12-3/TRBV12-4	-	-	CASSLRVSYGYTF	TGTGCCAGCAGCTTGAGGGTCTCTTATGGCTACACCTTC
TRBJ1-5	TRBV20-1	-	-	CSAGATGNQPQHF	TGCAGCGCTGGGGCTACGGGCAATCAGCCCCAGCATTTT
TRBJ2-1	TRBV5-1	-	-	CASSFLAIHNEQFF	TGCGCCAGCAGCTTTCTAGCAATCCACAATGAGCAGTTCTTC
TRBJ1-1	TRBV29-1	-	once	CSVEPGRGTEAFF	TGCAGCGTTGAACCAGGGAGGGGCACTGAAGCTTTCTTT
TRBJ2-1	TRBV28	TRBD2	-	CASSSFGLAGTNEQFF	TGTGCCAGCAGTTCATTCGGACTAGCGGGGACCAATGAGCAGTTCTTC
TRBJ2-3	TRBV12-3/TRBV12-4	TRBD2	-	CASSFSGRAKDTQYF	TGTGCCAGCAGTTTTAGCGGGAGGGCTAAAGATACGCAGTATTTT
TRBJ2-7	TRBV29-1	-	few	CSVELGRGSLRTYEQYF	TGCAGCGTTGAACTCGGACGGGGTAGTCTGAGGACCTACGAGCAGTACTTC
TRBJ2-7	TRBV20-1	TRBD1	-	CSARDKDRGFDEQYF	TGCAGTGCTAGAGATAAGGACAGGGGGTTCGATGAGCAGTACTTC
TRBJ1-5	TRBV5-5	-	few	CASSPRQGNQPQHF	TGTGCCAGCAGCCCCCGGCAGGGGAATCAGCCCCAGCATTTT
TRBJ1-2	TRBV27	TRBD1	once	CASSSPGTGDNYGYTF	TGTGCCAGCAGTTCCCCCGGGACAGGGGATAACTATGGCTACACCTTC
TRBJ1-2	TRBV10-3	TRBD1	-	CAISEPWTGEDYYGYTF	TGTGCCATCAGTGAGCCGTGGACAGGGGAGGATTACTATGGCTACACCTTC
TRBJ2-3	TRBV28	-	few	CASSTDGAPDTQYF	TGTGCCAGCAGTACCGACGGGGCCCCAGATACGCAGTATTTT
TRBJ2-4	TRBV5-1	-	-	CASSSVPKGDIQYF	TGCGCCAGCAGCTCCGTCCCTAAGGGGGACATTCAGTACTTC
TRBJ2-5	TRBV7-6	TRBD2	few	CASSPRLAGGPEETQYF	TGTGCCAGCAGCCCACGACTAGCGGGAGGGCCGGAAGAGACCCAGTACTTC
TRBJ2-5	TRBV27	TRBD2	-	CARTFLRETNEQYF	TGTGCCAGAACGTTTCTGCGGGAGACCAATGAGCAGTACTTC
TRBJ2-7	TRBV5-1	TRBD1	-	CASSFVDRDACEQYF	TGCGCCAGCAGCTTCGTGGACAGGGACGCCTGCGAGCAGTACTTC
TRBJ2-7	TRBV15	-	few	CATSRDKGRRVSYEQYF	TGTGCCACCAGCAGAGATAAGGGGCGGAGAGTCTCCTACGAGCAGTACTTC
TRBJ2-6	TRBV10-3	TRBD2	-	CAIRGLAGAPGANVLTF	TGTGCCATCAGAGGACTAGCGGGGGCCCCTGGGGCCAACGTCCTGACTTTC
TRBJ1-1	TRBV10-3	TRBD1	-	CAIGTGSGNTEAFF	TGTGCCATAGGGACAGGGTCAGGGAACACTGAAGCTTTCTTT
TRBJ2-1	TRBV7-9	-	few	CASSTHSESSYNEQFF	TGTGCCAGCAGCACGCATAGCGAGAGCTCCTACAATGAGCAGTTCTTC
TRBJ1-2	TRBV2	-	-	CASRPIDRDYGYTF	TGTGCCAGCAGACCCATCGACAGAGACTATGGCTACACCTTC
TRBJ1-1	TRBV29-1	-	-	CSVEAGPSNTEAFF	TGCAGCGTCGAAGCAGGGCCCTCGAACACTGAAGCTTTCTTT
TRBJ1-5	TRBV20-1	-	-	CSAGGGGINQPQHF	TGCAGTGCTGGAGGGGGAGGAATTAATCAGCCCCAGCATTTT
TRBJ1-1	TRBV2	-	-	CATSDPIRENTEAFF	TGTGCCACCTCGGATCCGATTCGGGAGAACACTGAAGCTTTCTTT
TRBJ1-5	TRBV27	-	-	CASSLSLGANQPQHF	TGTGCCAGCAGTTTAAGTCTGGGGGCTAACCAGCCCCAGCATTTT
TRBJ2-3	TRBV5-5	TRBD2	-	CASSLFSQTSDTQYF	TGTGCCAGCAGCTTGTTTTCCCAGACTAGCGATACGCAGTATTTT
TRBJ2-7	TRBV11-2	-	few	CASSFGITYEQYF	TGTGCCAGCAGCTTCGGGATCACCTACGAGCAGTACTTC
TRBJ2-1	TRBV27	-	-	CASTLGGLGETQFF	TGTGCCAGCACACTGGGCGGGTTGGGAGAGACCCAGTTCTTC
TRBJ2-7	TRBV20-1	-	-	CSPRVGDGIYEQYF	TGCAGTCCCAGAGTGGGTGACGGAATCTACGAGCAGTACTTC
TRBJ2-1	TRBV20-1	TRBD2	-	CSARERLGTSKGNEQFF	TGCAGTGCTAGAGAACGACTCGGGACTAGCAAAGGGAATGAGCAGTTCTTC
TRBJ2-5	TRBV7-6	TRBD1	many	CASSLLETGGAFQETQYF	TGTGCCAGCAGCTTATTGGAGACAGGGGGCGCGTTCCAAGAGACCCAGTACTTC
TRBJ2-1	TRBV7-9	TRBD2	few	CASSPGTILTEQFF	TGTGCCAGCAGCCCCGGGACTATACTCACTGAGCAGTTCTTC
TRBJ1-6	TRBV10-3	-	-	CAISGQGNSPLHF	TGTGCCATCAGTGGGCAGGGGAATTCACCCCTCCACTTT
TRBJ2-5	TRBV19	TRBD1	-	CASRARQGVWETQYF	TGTGCCAGTAGAGCGAGGCAGGGGGTTTGGGAGACCCAGTACTTC
TRBJ2-7	TRBV14	-	-	CARSQGSVEQYF	TGTGCCAGGAGCCAAGGGTCCGTCGAGCAGTACTTC